These T cell receptor beta chains were read from a single sample in a study of naive and memory T cell subsets. TCRdb passed the UMI-ligation and nested PCR reads through MiXCR, listing each CDR3 protein once. The profile shows about 26,000 distinct CDR3 sequences, around 4.9% of them singletons. The specimen was blood. The source is an adult in good health. The CDR3 runs from the conserved cysteine through the conserved F or W. The D gene is left open where the match is weak. Each size is how often the clone was seen (once, few, many) or a class if it is expanded.

many	TRBV4-3	TRBD2	TRBJ2-7	CASSQGTSGRNEQYF	TGCGCCAGCAGCCAGGGGACTAGCGGAAGGAACGAGCAGTACTTC
few	TRBV30	TRBD2	TRBJ2-7	CACQEIAGGPQYF	TGTGCCTGCCAAGAGATAGCGGGAGGGCCTCAGTACTTC
many	TRBV28	NA	TRBJ2-5	CASSPLVETQYF	TGTGCCAGCAGCCCCTTGGTAGAGACCCAGTACTTC
many	TRBV6-5	TRBD1	TRBJ1-5	CASRTDRGDNQPQHF	TGTGCCAGCAGAACGGACAGGGGCGACAATCAGCCCCAGCATTTT
many	TRBV30	TRBD1	TRBJ2-5	CAWSSTGAQETQYF	TGTGCCTGGAGTTCTACAGGGGCCCAAGAGACCCAGTACTTC
few	TRBV6-6	NA	TRBJ2-7	CASSYSDLTYEQYF	TGTGCCAGCAGTTACTCGGACCTGACCTACGAGCAGTACTTC
medium-sized	TRBV10-3	TRBD1	TRBJ2-7	CAISGWTGGNEQYF	TGTGCCATCAGTGGTTGGACAGGGGGGAACGAGCAGTACTTC
medium-sized	TRBV29-1	NA	TRBJ2-3	CSVEGGDLKTDTQYF	TGCAGCGTTGAAGGAGGGGATCTGAAGACAGATACGCAGTATTTT
many	TRBV6-2/TRBV6-3	TRBD2	TRBJ2-7	CASSIPSGRGYEQYF	TGTGCCAGCAGCATCCCTAGCGGGAGGGGGTACGAGCAGTACTTC
many	TRBV10-3	NA	TRBJ1-1	CAISVASGQTEAFF	TGTGCCATCAGTGTCGCTTCGGGCCAAACTGAAGCTTTCTTT
many	TRBV7-3	NA	TRBJ2-7	CASSRDSSGEQYF	TGTGCCAGCAGCCGCGACAGCTCCGGGGAGCAGTACTTC
many	TRBV5-6	NA	TRBJ2-7	CASSPDGRTYEQYF	TGTGCCAGCAGCCCGGACGGACGGACCTACGAGCAGTACTTC